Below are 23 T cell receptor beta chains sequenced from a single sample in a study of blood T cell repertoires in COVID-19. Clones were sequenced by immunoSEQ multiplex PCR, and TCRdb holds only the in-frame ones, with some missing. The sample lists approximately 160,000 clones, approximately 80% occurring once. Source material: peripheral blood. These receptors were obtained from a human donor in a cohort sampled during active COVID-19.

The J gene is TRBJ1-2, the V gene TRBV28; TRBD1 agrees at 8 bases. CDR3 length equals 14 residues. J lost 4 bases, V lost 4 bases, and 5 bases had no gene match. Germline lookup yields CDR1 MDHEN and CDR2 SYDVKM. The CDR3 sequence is CASSSGGGFYGYTF. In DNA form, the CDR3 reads TGTGCCAGCAGTTCAGGGGGCGGCTTCTATGGCTACACCTTC.

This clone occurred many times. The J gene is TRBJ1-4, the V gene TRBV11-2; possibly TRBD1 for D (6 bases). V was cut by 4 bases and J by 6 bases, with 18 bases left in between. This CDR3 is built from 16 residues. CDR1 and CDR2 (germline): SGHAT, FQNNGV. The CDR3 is CASSSIGTSLDEKLFF. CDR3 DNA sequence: TGTGCCAGCAGCTCAATCGGGACATCATTGGATGAAAAACTGTTTTTT. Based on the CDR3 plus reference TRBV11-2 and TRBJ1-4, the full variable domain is EAGVAQSPRYKIIEKRQSVAFWCNPISGHATLYWYQQILGQGPKLLIQFQNNGVVDDSQLPKDRFSAERLKGVDSTLKIQPAKLEDSAVYLCASSSIGTSLDEKLFFGSGTQLSVL.

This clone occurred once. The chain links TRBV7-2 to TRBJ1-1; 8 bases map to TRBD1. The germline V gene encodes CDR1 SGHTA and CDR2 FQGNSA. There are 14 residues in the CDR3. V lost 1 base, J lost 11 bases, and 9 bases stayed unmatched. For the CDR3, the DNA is TGTGCCAGCAGCTTAGGTGGTGAGTGGACAGGGGCTTTCTTT. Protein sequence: CASSLGGEWTGAFF.

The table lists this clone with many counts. CDR3 nucleotides: TGTGCCAGCAGTTACCGCCCAGGGATGGACGAGCAGTACTTC. It specifies CASSYRPGMDEQYF. This chain joins TRBV6-5 and TRBJ2-7; the D gene is possibly TRBD1 (5 bases). The ends were cut back, 2 bases at V and 5 bases at J, with 13 bases in the middle. Germline CDR1 and CDR2: MNHEY and SVGAGI. The CDR3 consists of 14 residues.

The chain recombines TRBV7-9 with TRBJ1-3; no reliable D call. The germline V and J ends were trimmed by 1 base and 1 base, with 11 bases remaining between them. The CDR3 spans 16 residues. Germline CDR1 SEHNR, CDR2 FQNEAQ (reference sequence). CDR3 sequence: CASSLEFSVSGNTIYF. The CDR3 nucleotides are TGTGCCAGCAGCTTAGAGTTCTCGGTTTCTGGAAACACCATATATTTT.

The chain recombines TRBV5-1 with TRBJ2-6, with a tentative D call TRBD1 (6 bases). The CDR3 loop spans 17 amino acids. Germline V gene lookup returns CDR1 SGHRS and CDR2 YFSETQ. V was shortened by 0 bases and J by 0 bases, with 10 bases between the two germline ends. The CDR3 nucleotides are TGCGCCAGCAGCTTGGGCCAGGGGTCCTCTGGGGCCAACGTCCTGACTTTC. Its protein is CASSLGQGSSGANVLTF.

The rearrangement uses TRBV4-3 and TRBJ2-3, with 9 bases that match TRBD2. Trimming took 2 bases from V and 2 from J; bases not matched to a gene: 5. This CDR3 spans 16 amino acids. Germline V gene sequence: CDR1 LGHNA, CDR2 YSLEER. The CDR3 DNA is TGCGCCAGCAGCCAATATAGACTAGCGGTCACAGATACGCAGTATTTT. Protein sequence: CASSQYRLAVTDTQYF.

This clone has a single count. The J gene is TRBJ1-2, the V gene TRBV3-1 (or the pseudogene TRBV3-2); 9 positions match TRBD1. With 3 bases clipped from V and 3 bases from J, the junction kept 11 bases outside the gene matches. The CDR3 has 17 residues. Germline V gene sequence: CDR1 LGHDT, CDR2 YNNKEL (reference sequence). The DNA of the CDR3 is TGTGCCAGCAGCCATTACGCGACGGGACAGGGATACTATGGCTACACCTTC. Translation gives CASSHYATGQGYYGYTF.

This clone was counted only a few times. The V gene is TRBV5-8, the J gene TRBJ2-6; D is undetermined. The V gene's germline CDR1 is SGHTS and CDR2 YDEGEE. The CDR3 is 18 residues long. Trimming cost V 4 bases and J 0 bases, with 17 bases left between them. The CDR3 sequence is CASSLNAGSRSGANVLTF. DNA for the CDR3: TGTGCCAGCAGCCTCAACGCCGGGTCCCGCTCTGGGGCCAACGTCCTGACTTTC.

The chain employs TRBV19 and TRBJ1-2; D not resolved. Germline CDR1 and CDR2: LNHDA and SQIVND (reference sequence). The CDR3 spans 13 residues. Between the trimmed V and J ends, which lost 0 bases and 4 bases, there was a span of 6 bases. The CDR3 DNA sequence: TGTGCCAGTAGTATAGAACAGATCTATGGCTACACCTTC. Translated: CASSIEQIYGYTF.

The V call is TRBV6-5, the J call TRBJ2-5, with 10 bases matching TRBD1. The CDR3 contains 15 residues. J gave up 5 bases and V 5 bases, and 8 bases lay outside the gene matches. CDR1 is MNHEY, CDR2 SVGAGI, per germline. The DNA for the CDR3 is TGTGCCAGCAGTAACATCGGACAGGGGGGGGAGACCCAGTACTTC. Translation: CASSNIGQGGETQYF.

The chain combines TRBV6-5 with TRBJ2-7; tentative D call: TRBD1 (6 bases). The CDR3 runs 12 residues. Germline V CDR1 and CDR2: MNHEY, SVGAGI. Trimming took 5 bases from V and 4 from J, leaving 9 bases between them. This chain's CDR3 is CASSLDRYEQYF. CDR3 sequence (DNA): TGTGCCAGCAGTCTTGACAGGTACGAGCAGTACTTC.

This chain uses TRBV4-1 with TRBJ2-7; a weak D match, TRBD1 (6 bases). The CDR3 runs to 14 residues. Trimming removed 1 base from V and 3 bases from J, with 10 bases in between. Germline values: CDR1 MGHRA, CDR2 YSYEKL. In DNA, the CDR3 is TGCGCCAGCAGCCAAGGAACAGGGCGCTACGAGCAGTACTTC. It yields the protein CASSQGTGRYEQYF.

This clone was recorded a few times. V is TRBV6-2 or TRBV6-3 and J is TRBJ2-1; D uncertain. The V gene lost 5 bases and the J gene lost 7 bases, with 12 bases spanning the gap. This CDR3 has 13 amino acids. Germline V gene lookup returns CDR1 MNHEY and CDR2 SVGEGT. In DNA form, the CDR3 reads TGTGCCAGCAGTCAATCAGGCCGGAATGAGCAGTTCTTC. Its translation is CASSQSGRNEQFF.

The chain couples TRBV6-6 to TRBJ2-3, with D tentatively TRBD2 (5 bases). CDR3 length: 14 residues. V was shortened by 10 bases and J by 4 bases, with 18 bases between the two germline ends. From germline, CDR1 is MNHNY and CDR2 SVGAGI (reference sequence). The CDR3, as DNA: TGTGCCACCCAGCCGGGAACTATGTCAGATACGCAGTATTTT. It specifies CATQPGTMSDTQYF.

The chain's CDR3 is CAWSPAGFYGYTF. CDR3 nucleotide sequence: TGTGCCTGGAGTCCCGCGGGGTTCTATGGCTACACCTTC. The V gene is TRBV30, the J gene TRBJ1-2; D is unresolved. The CDR3 contains 13 residues. V lost 2 bases and J lost 4, with 11 bases in between. Looked up from germline, CDR1 is GTSNPN and CDR2 is SVGIG (reference sequence).

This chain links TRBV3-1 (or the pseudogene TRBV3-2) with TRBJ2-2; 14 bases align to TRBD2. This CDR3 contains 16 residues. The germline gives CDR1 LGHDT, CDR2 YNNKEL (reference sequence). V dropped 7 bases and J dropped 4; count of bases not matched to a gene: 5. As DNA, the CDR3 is TGTGCCAGCACCCGGACTAGCGGGAGGCGCACCGGGGAGCTGTTTTTT. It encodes CASTRTSGRRTGELFF.

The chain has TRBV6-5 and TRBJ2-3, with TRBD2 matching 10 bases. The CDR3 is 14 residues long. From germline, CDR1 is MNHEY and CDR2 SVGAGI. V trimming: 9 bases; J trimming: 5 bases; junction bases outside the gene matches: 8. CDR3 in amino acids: CARLSGRAGDTQYF. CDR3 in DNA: TGTGCCAGACTAAGCGGGAGGGCCGGAGATACGCAGTATTTT.

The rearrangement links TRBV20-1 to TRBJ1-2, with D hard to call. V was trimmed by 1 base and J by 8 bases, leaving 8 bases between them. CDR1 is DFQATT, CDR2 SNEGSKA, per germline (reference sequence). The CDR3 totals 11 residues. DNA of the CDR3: TGCAGTGCTAGAGTCCTTCGGGGCTACACCTTC. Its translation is CSARVLRGYTF.

CDR3 sequence reads: CASSFGQGGTQYF. Written as DNA, the CDR3 is TGTGCCAGCAGCTTCGGACAGGGAGGGACGCAGTATTTT. This chain links TRBV7-7 with TRBJ2-3; D is possibly TRBD1 (8 bases). Trimming left V 3 bases short and J 9 bases short, with 13 bases between. Germline V gene lookup returns CDR1 SSHAT and CDR2 FNYEAQ (reference sequence). The CDR3 length is 13 residues.

The CDR3 DNA is TGTGCCAGCAGCCGACCTCCTAGCGGCAGCTCCTACAATGAGCAGTTCTTC. It specifies CASSRPPSGSSYNEQFF. This chain connects TRBV3-1 (or the pseudogene TRBV3-2) to TRBJ2-1, with TRBD2 matching 7 bases. The CDR3 loop spans 17 amino acids. Trimming cost V 4 bases and J 0 bases; bases outside gene matches: 9. Germline loops: CDR1 LGHDT, CDR2 YNNKEL (reference sequence).

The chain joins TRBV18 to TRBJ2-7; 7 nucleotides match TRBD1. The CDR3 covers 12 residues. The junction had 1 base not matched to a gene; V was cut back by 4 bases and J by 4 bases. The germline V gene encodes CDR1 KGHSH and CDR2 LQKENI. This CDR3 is CASSRDSYEQYF. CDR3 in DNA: TGTGCCAGCTCACGGGACAGTTACGAGCAGTACTTC.

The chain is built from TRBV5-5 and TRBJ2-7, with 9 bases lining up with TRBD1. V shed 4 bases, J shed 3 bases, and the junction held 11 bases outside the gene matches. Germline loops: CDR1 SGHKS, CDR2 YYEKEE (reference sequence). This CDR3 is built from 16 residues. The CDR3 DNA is TGTGCCAGCAGCCCTTCCCCGGGACAGGGTTTCTACGAGCAGTACTTC. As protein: CASSPSPGQGFYEQYF. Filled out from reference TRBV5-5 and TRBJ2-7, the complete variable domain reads DAGVTQSPTHLIKTRGQQVTLRCSPISGHKSVSWYQQVLGQGPQFIFQYYEKEERGRGNFPDRFSARQFPNYSSELNVNALLLGDSALYLCASSPSPGQGFYEQYFGPGTRLTVT.